A selection of T cell receptor beta chains follows, all from one sample in a study of blood T cell repertoires in COVID-19. TCRdb's copy holds only in-frame clones and misses some; the assay was immunoSEQ multiplex PCR. Of under 300,000 clones in the sample, 79% are singletons; the top ten hold about 4%. Sequencing was done on a sample of peripheral blood. The origin of the receptors is a middle-aged woman with active or convalescent COVID-19. The CDR3 runs from the conserved cysteine through the conserved F or W. Fields, in order: V gene, J gene, clone size, D gene, CDR3 protein, CDR3 DNA. A D gene is named only where the DNA matches it firmly. Rows may omit the clone size; those that give it use once, few, many or a size class.

TRBV27,TRBJ2-5,-,-,CASSTISPRAGQETQYF,TGTGCCAGCAGTACTATTTCCCCTCGGGCAGGGCAAGAGACCCAGTACTTC
TRBV7-9,TRBJ1-3,few,TRBD1,CASSRIQGTGNTIYF,TGTGCCAGCAGCCGGATACAGGGGACAGGAAACACCATATATTTT
TRBV18,TRBJ1-2,few,-,CASFTTHSLLHGYTF,TGTGCCAGCTTCACCACCCACTCCTTGCTCCATGGCTACACCTTC
TRBV5-1,TRBJ2-1,-,-,CASSLVLRPRVTYNEQFF,TGCGCCAGCAGCTTGGTCCTTCGTCCCAGGGTAACCTACAATGAGCAGTTCTTC
TRBV19,TRBJ1-4,-,-,CASSIDLFSGEKLFF,TGTGCCAGTAGTATAGATCTATTTAGTGGTGAAAAACTGTTTTTT
TRBV24-1,TRBJ1-2,-,-,CATSGDIRGGYTF,TGTGCCACCAGTGGTGATATTAGAGGAGGCTACACCTTC
TRBV15,TRBJ1-5,-,-,CATSRDQANSNQPQHF,TGTGCCACCAGCAGAGACCAGGCGAATAGCAATCAGCCCCAGCATTTT
TRBV30,TRBJ1-2,-,-,CARGPENYGYTF,TGTGCCCGTGGTCCGGAGAACTATGGCTACACCTTC
TRBV7-2,TRBJ2-2,-,TRBD2,CASSLTGGSGELFF,TGTGCCAGCAGCTTAACGGGGGGGAGCGGGGAGCTGTTTTTT
TRBV7-2,TRBJ2-5,few,-,CASSLVLARQETQYF,TGTGCCAGCAGCTTAGTTCTGGCGAGGCAAGAGACCCAGTACTTC